A single sample gave rise to the 30 T cell receptor beta chains below, sequenced in a study of cytomegalovirus exposure and HLA in healthy donors. In the PCR, 60 Vbeta and 13 Jbeta primers were used. Sequencing was performed with immunoSEQ multiplex PCR; in TCRdb, only in-frame clones are kept and a portion is missing. The top ten clones hold less than 10% of a sample with around 140,000 clones, about 81% of them seen once. Sequences were obtained from PBMCs. Receptors originate from a woman between 50 and 59 years old in good health and CMV-seropositive.

The CDR3: CASSIGGWNTEAFF. The CDR3 DNA is TGTGCCAGTAGTATTGGGGGCTGGAACACTGAAGCTTTCTTT. The V call is TRBV19, the J call TRBJ1-1; TRBD1 might be the D (6 bases). Trimming stripped 3 bases from V and 1 base from J, with 9 bases between. The CDR3 extends over 14 amino acids. Germline values: CDR1 LNHDA, CDR2 SQIVND (reference sequence). Complete variable domain (other parts from reference TRBV19 and TRBJ1-1): DGGITQSPKYLFRKEGQNVTLSCEQNLNHDAMYWYRQDPGQGLRLIYYSQIVNDFQKGDIAEGYSVSREKKESFPLTVTSAQKNPTAFYLCASSIGGWNTEAFFGQGTRLTVV.

The chain's CDR3 is CASTYGGGTNYEQYF. For the CDR3, the DNA is TGTGCCAGCACCTACGGAGGCGGTACTAATTACGAGCAGTACTTC. The chain links TRBV6-5 to TRBJ2-7; maybe TRBD2 (5 bases). The germline V gene has CDR1 MNHEY and CDR2 SVGAGI. Trimming left V 7 bases short and J 4 bases short, with 20 bases between. This CDR3 comprises 15 residues.

V is TRBV9 and J is TRBJ1-1, with a possible D match to TRBD1 (5 bases). The CDR3 totals 15 residues. From germline, CDR1 is SGDLS and CDR2 YYNGEE. Deletions cut 4 bases from V and 4 bases from J, with 17 bases between. The CDR3 DNA reads as TGTGCCAGCAGCACGGGACCCCGGGGGAGCACTGAAGCTTTCTTT. Its protein is CASSTGPRGSTEAFF.

J is TRBJ1-5 and V is TRBV19, with a weak D call TRBD1 (6 bases). The germline CDR1 and CDR2 sequences are LNHDA and SQIVND (reference sequence). The CDR3 consists of 14 residues. Trimming pared 4 bases from V and 6 bases from J, leaving 13 bases between. The CDR3 reads CASSTAGGLQPQHF. In DNA form, the CDR3 reads TGTGCCAGTAGTACCGCGGGGGGCCTTCAGCCCCAGCATTTT. Based on the CDR3 plus reference TRBV19 and TRBJ1-5, the full variable domain is DGGITQSPKYLFRKEGQNVTLSCEQNLNHDAMYWYRQDPGQGLRLIYYSQIVNDFQKGDIAEGYSVSREKKESFPLTVTSAQKNPTAFYLCASSTAGGLQPQHFGDGTRLSIL.

This clone occurred once. The V and J genes are TRBV19 and TRBJ1-2, with 9 bases aligning to TRBD1. This CDR3 contains 16 residues. The J segment lost 4 bases and the V segment lost 3 bases, leaving 9 bases of the junction unmatched. CDR1 and CDR2 (germline): LNHDA, SQIVND (reference sequence). This CDR3 reads CASSMPDPGQGYGYTF. CDR3 in DNA: TGTGCCAGTAGTATGCCCGATCCGGGACAGGGCTATGGCTACACCTTC.

The chain is built from TRBV28 and TRBJ1-2; no firm D call. The CDR3 consists of 13 residues. The V end lost 2 bases, the J end lost 8 bases, and 12 bases lay between the germline ends. Germline V gives CDR1 MDHEN, CDR2 SYDVKM. The CDR3 DNA is TGTGCCAGCAGTTTAGTCCGGCAGGAAGGCTACACCTTC. Protein: CASSLVRQEGYTF.

The sample holds one count of this clone. The gene calls are TRBV15 and TRBJ2-1; 10 nucleotides line up with TRBD2. The trim removed 8 bases at V and 5 bases at J, leaving 3 bases unmatched. This CDR3 contains 13 residues. The germline V gene has CDR1 LNHNV and CDR2 YYDKDF (reference sequence). The CDR3 reads CATEGLAHNEQFF. In DNA, the CDR3 is TGTGCCACCGAGGGACTAGCGCACAATGAGCAGTTCTTC. The full variable domain, rest sourced from reference TRBV15 and TRBJ2-1, is DAMVIQNPRYQVTQFGKPVTLSCSQTLNHNVMYWYQQKSSQAPKLLFHYYDKDFNNEADTPDNFQSRRPNTSFCFLDIRSPGLGDTAMYLCATEGLAHNEQFFGPGTRLTVL.

The J gene is TRBJ1-1, the V gene TRBV20-1; the match to TRBD1 covers 7 bases. J lost 11 bases, V lost 5 bases, and 8 bases had no gene match. CDR3 size: 11 residues. CDR1 is DFQATT, CDR2 SNEGSKA, per germline (reference sequence). The CDR3 DNA is TGCAGTGCTGCCTACAGGGGAACGGCTTTCTTT. It specifies CSAAYRGTAFF.

The chain couples TRBV6-5 to TRBJ1-3; D remains ambiguous. The CDR3 extends over 11 amino acids. The V end was cut by 8 bases, the J end by 4 bases, with 6 bases between. Germline CDR1 reads MNHEY; CDR2 reads SVGAGI. The CDR3: CASRGGNTIYF. In nucleotides, the CDR3 is TGTGCCAGCCGAGGGGGAAACACCATATATTTT.

This chain links TRBV27 with TRBJ1-6; 9 nucleotides line up with TRBD1. Germline V gene data show CDR1 as MNHEY and CDR2 as SMNVEV (reference sequence). The CDR3 is 17 amino acids. V was clipped by 6 bases and J by 8 bases; unmatched bases: 14. CDR3 residues: CASSSLSGTGRYSPLHF. The CDR3 bases are TGTGCCAGCAGCTCGCTCTCCGGGACAGGGAGGTATTCACCCCTCCACTTT.

J is TRBJ2-2 and V is TRBV28, with 11 bases aligning to TRBD2. Trimming took 3 bases from V and 6 from J; bases not matched to a gene: 15. The CDR3 consists of 19 residues. CDR1 is MDHEN, CDR2 SYDVKM, per germline. CDR3 DNA: TGTGCCAGCAGTTTGAGACCGGGACTAGCGGAAAGGGGCGCCGGGGAGCTGTTTTTT. Residues: CASSLRPGLAERGAGELFF.

This clone has only a few counts. The genes are TRBV6-5 and TRBJ1-6; D not resolved. This CDR3 is 13 amino acids long. V was trimmed by 10 bases and J by 7 bases, leaving 14 bases between them. Germline-derived CDR1 and CDR2 are MNHEY and SVGAGI. The CDR3 loop reads CATRTPRNSPLHF. The DNA of the CDR3 is TGTGCCACGCGAACGCCGCGCAATTCACCCCTCCACTTT.

In regard to this clone: The same CDR3 arises from other DNA sequences in this sample as well. The chain carries TRBV30 and TRBJ1-3; D might be TRBD1 (6 bases). The CDR3 is 16 amino acids. V shed 2 bases and J shed 9 bases, with 23 bases lying between them. Germline V CDR1 and CDR2: GTSNPN, SVGIG (reference sequence). CDR3 protein: CAWSRPNGGARGTIYF. The CDR3 DNA sequence: TGTGCCTGGAGTAGGCCCAATGGGGGCGCCAGAGGCACCATATATTTT.

This clone came up a few times. The J gene is TRBJ2-5, the V gene TRBV5-6; TRBD1 matches 7 bases. Germline CDR1 is SGHDT and CDR2 is YYEEEE. V was clipped by 4 bases and J by 5 bases; unmatched bases: 11. This CDR3 is 15 amino acids long. CDR3 loop: CASSLELTGQETQYF. DNA of the CDR3: TGTGCCAGCAGCCTAGAGCTGACAGGGCAGGAGACCCAGTACTTC.

The genes are TRBV11-2 and TRBJ1-1; D uncertain. Deletions cut 5 bases from V and 4 bases from J, with 8 bases between. This CDR3 comprises 12 residues. Germline V gene lookup returns CDR1 SGHAT and CDR2 FQNNGV. CDR3: CASSPEVTEAFF. Written as DNA, the CDR3 is TGTGCCAGCAGCCCGGAGGTCACTGAAGCTTTCTTT.

The chain joins TRBV2 to TRBJ2-5; no clear D gene. Trimming removed 7 bases from V and 2 bases from J, with 11 bases in between. This CDR3 is 13 amino acids long. Per the germline V gene, CDR1 is SNHLY and CDR2 is FYNNEI. The CDR3, as DNA: TGTGCCAGCACTACCTACCTTCAAGAGACCCAGTACTTC. It is translated as CASTTYLQETQYF.

This clone has only a few counts. The rearrangement uses TRBV18 and TRBJ2-7; TRBD2 matches at 9 bases. The CDR3 spans 14 residues. The germline gives CDR1 KGHSH, CDR2 LQKENI. V was pared by 2 bases and J by 5 bases, with 4 bases of the junction left unmatched. CDR3 residues: CASSPIASGDEQYF. The CDR3, as DNA: TGTGCCAGCTCACCAATTGCTAGCGGGGACGAGCAGTACTTC.

This clone was detected a few times. The CDR3: CASSHSFQGADNEQFF. CDR3 bases: TGCGCCAGCAGCCACTCGTTTCAGGGGGCGGACAATGAGCAGTTCTTC. The chain carries TRBV4-3 and TRBJ2-1; 8 bases line up with TRBD1. The CDR3 covers 16 residues. V shed 3 bases and J 5 bases; nucleotides not matched to a gene: 9. Germline loops: CDR1 LGHNA, CDR2 YSLEER.

The rearrangement uses TRBV10-3 and TRBJ1-3, with D unresolved. V was clipped by 0 bases and J by 0 bases, with 6 bases between them. The V gene's germline CDR1 is ENHRY and CDR2 SYGVKD. The CDR3 is made up of 15 amino acids. The CDR3 spells CAISESSHSGNTIYF. The CDR3, as DNA: TGTGCCATCAGTGAGTCCAGTCACTCTGGAAACACCATATATTTT.

The chain combines TRBV5-1 with TRBJ2-3; 8 bases line up with TRBD1. The CDR3 runs 15 residues. V was clipped by 3 bases and J by 0 bases; unmatched bases: 3. Germline CDR1 is SGHRS and CDR2 is YFSETQ. DNA for the CDR3: TGCGCCAGCAGCTCCAGGGGGCGCAGCACAGATACGCAGTATTTT. Protein product: CASSSRGRSTDTQYF. Drawing the rest from reference TRBV5-1 and TRBJ2-3, the complete variable domain is KAGVTQTPRYLIKTRGQQVTLSCSPISGHRSVSWYQQTPGQGLQFLFEYFSETQRNKGNFPGRFSGRQFSNSRSEMNVSTLELGDSALYLCASSSRGRSTDTQYFGPGTRLTVL.

This chain links TRBV19 with TRBJ2-7; maybe TRBD1 (6 bases). This CDR3 is built from 13 residues. CDR1 is LNHDA and CDR2 is SQIVND in the germline V gene (reference sequence). With 5 bases removed from V and 3 bases from J, the gap between germline ends came to 11 bases. The DNA for the CDR3 is TGTGCCAGTAGTTGGACAGCATACTACGAGCAGTACTTC. It codes for CASSWTAYYEQYF. The whole variable domain, remainder taken from reference TRBV19 and TRBJ2-7, is DGGITQSPKYLFRKEGQNVTLSCEQNLNHDAMYWYRQDPGQGLRLIYYSQIVNDFQKGDIAEGYSVSREKKESFPLTVTSAQKNPTAFYLCASSWTAYYEQYFGPGTRLTVT.

In DNA, the CDR3 is TGTGCCAGCAGCGTAGCACAGGGCTCGGCCATATATTTT. Its protein product is CASSVAQGSAIYF. The genes are TRBV9 and TRBJ1-3, with D tentatively TRBD1 (6 bases). Germline values: CDR1 SGDLS, CDR2 YYNGEE. There are 13 residues in the CDR3. The V end lost 0 bases, the J end lost 11 bases, and 12 bases lay between the germline ends.

The chain links TRBV5-6 to TRBJ1-2, with 8 bases matching TRBD1. V was pared by 3 bases and J by 7 bases, with 8 bases of the junction left unmatched. CDR1 SGHDT and CDR2 YYEEEE come from the germline V gene. The CDR3 is 14 amino acids. CDR3 DNA sequence: TGTGCCAGCAGCTACGACAGGGGTGCAGGTGGCTACACCTTC. The encoded protein is CASSYDRGAGGYTF.

The chain is built from TRBV5-1 and TRBJ2-1; the match to TRBD2 covers 8 bases. The V gene end was trimmed by 2 bases and the J gene end by 1 base; junction bases not matched to a gene: 11. Germline assignment: CDR1 SGHRS and CDR2 YFSETQ. CDR3 length: 18 residues. The CDR3 region has the DNA TGCGCCAGCAGCTTCTCCGGGGGGGGAGCCGTGTCCTACAATGAGCAGTTCTTC. Translated: CASSFSGGGAVSYNEQFF. The full variable domain, with the rest looked up from reference TRBV5-1 and TRBJ2-1, is KAGVTQTPRYLIKTRGQQVTLSCSPISGHRSVSWYQQTPGQGLQFLFEYFSETQRNKGNFPGRFSGRQFSNSRSEMNVSTLELGDSALYLCASSFSGGGAVSYNEQFFGPGTRLTVL.

The V gene is TRBV14, the J gene TRBJ2-2; D is unclear. Germline V gives CDR1 SGHDN, CDR2 FVKESK. CDR3 length: 13 amino acids. Trimming stripped 0 bases from V and 7 bases from J, with 6 bases between. The CDR3 protein is CASSQDLYGELFF. As DNA, the CDR3 is TGTGCCAGCAGCCAAGATCTGTACGGGGAGCTGTTTTTT.

The rearrangement uses TRBV7-9 and TRBJ2-1, with 9 positions matching TRBD2. With 2 bases clipped from V and 4 bases from J, the junction kept 6 bases outside the gene matches. The CDR3 runs to 16 residues. Germline V gene data show CDR1 as SEHNR and CDR2 as FQNEAQ (reference sequence). The CDR3 region has the DNA TGTGCCAGCAGCTTAAGTGCGGGGGGGCCATACAATGAGCAGTTCTTC. This encodes CASSLSAGGPYNEQFF.

This chain uses TRBV6-5 with TRBJ1-3, with D uncertain. Germline CDR1 MNHEY, CDR2 SVGAGI. The CDR3 has 12 residues. Trimming shortened V by 5 bases and J by 7 bases, and 9 bases separated the two germline ends. The CDR3 DNA follows: TGTGCCAGCAGTGACCGAGGTAACACCATATATTTT. Its translation is CASSDRGNTIYF.

CDR3 nucleotides: TGTGCCAGCAGTTTATCCGGACAGACTCCCTATGGCTACACCTTC. It encodes CASSLSGQTPYGYTF. The chain links TRBV27 to TRBJ1-2, with D maybe TRBD1 (6 bases). Trimming pared 0 bases from V and 4 bases from J, leaving 12 bases between. The germline V gene has CDR1 MNHEY and CDR2 SMNVEV (reference sequence). CDR3 length: 15 amino acids.

The CDR3, as DNA: TGTGCCAGCAGTCTAAGGGAGGAGGCGGACACCATATATTTT. Translation gives CASSLREEADTIYF. This chain connects TRBV6-1 to TRBJ1-3; D ambiguous. This CDR3 region has 14 residues. CDR1 and CDR2 from the germline V gene are MNHNS and SASEGT. V shed 5 bases and J shed 8 bases, with 16 bases lying between them.

This chain connects TRBV7-8 to TRBJ2-1, with 7 bases fitting TRBD1. CDR1 is SGHVS, CDR2 FQNEAQ, per germline. V shed 7 bases and J 5 bases; nucleotides not matched to a gene: 8. This CDR3 has 14 amino acids. Here the CDR3 reads CASKTTGADNEQFF. CDR3 in DNA: TGTGCCAGCAAAACAACAGGGGCCGACAATGAGCAGTTCTTC.